The present T cell receptor beta chain was sequenced within a study of tumor-infiltrating lymphocytes in primary liver carcinoma. This clonotype has just one count. Co-extraction of RNA and DNA was performed on roughly 20-33 mg of unsorted bulk tissue. Whichever tumor sample was examined, it had over 80% viable tumor cells. The CDR3 has 14 residues. Germline V lookup: CDR1 MNHNS, CDR2 SASEGT. Trimming took off 1 base at V and 1 base at J, with 6 bases between the two ends. A constant-region primer served to make TCR beta cDNA from about 0.45 ug total RNA. Researchers made the TCR beta libraries by running three nested multiplex PCR rounds with slightly modified ARM-PCR. Use of TRBV1-TRBV30 forward primers with a C-beta reverse primer characterized the first two PCR rounds, which lasted nine to eleven cycles each. TCRdb reprocessed the multiplex PCR reads via MiXCR and lists one record per CDR3 protein. The sample holds 48,000 or so distinct CDR3 sequences, about 70% seen once.

The V call is TRBV6-1, the J call TRBJ2-3; no clear D. Specimen: liver tumor tissue from sampling region 3. Subset noted: tumor region T3, left-lateral pole. The sequence came from a man between 35 and 55 years old with primary liver carcinoma and hepatitis B virus infection. The CDR3 DNA sequence: TGTGCCAGCAGTGAAGGGTCAGGCACAGATACGCAGTATTTT. It is translated as CASSEGSGTDTQYF.